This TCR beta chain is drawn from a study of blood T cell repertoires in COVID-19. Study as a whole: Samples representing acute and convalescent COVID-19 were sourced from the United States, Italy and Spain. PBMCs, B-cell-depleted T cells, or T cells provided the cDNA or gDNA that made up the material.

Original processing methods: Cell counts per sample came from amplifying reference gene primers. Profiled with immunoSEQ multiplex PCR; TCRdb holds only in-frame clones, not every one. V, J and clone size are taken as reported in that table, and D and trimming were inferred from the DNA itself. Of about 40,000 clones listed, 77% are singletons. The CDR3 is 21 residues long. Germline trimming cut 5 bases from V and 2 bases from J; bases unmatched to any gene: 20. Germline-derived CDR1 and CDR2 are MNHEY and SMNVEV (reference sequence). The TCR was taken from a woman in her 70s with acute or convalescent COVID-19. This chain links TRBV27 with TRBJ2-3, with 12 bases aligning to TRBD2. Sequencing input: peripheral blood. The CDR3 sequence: CASSTLGLGWLAGGITDTQYF. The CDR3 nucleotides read TGTGCCAGCAGTACTCTAGGGCTAGGGTGGCTAGCGGGGGGGATCACAGATACGCAGTATTTT.